Reported below is one T cell receptor (beta chain). In the authors' methods: Estimation of nucleated cell counts was performed using reference gene primer amplification. The repertoire was sequenced with immunoSEQ multiplex PCR; TCRdb's copy has only in-frame clones and lacks some. That table supplies the V and J calls and clone size; D and trimming were determined from the DNA. The sample holds 60,000 to 70,000 clones, 80% to 85% seen once. The data belong to a study of blood T cell repertoires in COVID-19. Study details: The United States, Italy and Spain supplied acute and convalescent COVID-19 samples. Nucleic acid was either cDNA or gDNA, and it came from T cells, B-cell-depleted T cells, or PBMCs.

V gave up 3 bases and J gave up 2 bases; unmatched junction bases: 10. The germline V gene has CDR1 DFQATT and CDR2 SNEGSKA (reference sequence). The CDR3 consists of 15 residues. The rearrangement uses TRBV20-1 and TRBJ2-7; the match to TRBD2 covers 7 bases. Sequenced: peripheral blood. This receptor was taken from a man older than 75 with acute or convalescent COVID-19. The CDR3 bases are TGCAGTGCTAGTCCTTTGCGGGGAGGGACCTACGAGCAGTACTTC. It is translated as CSASPLRGGTYEQYF.